The clone carrying this T cell receptor beta chain is a singleton in its sample. The sample originates from a study of CD8 T cells in Susac syndrome. The RNA input was roughly 0.5 to 1 ug, and it was reverse transcribed with random hexamers. Amplification of the TCR beta CDR3 was carried out by immunoSEQ multiplex PCR, which spanned a total of 54 Vbeta and 13 Jbeta segments. TCRdb processed the immunoSEQ multiplex PCR reads anew with MiXCR; each CDR3 protein has one entry. Here the sample spans 130,000 to 150,000 distinct CDR3 sequences, around 94% being singletons. V was pared by 5 bases and J by 5 bases, with 16 bases between. The germline CDR1 and CDR2 sequences are MNHNY and SVGAGI (reference sequence). The CDR3 length is 14 residues.

Sequencing was performed on CD4+ T cells from PBMCs. The chain links TRBV6-6 to TRBJ2-7; either TRBD1 or TRBD2 may fit D (5 bases each). The clonotype originates from a human donor in good health. CDR3 nucleotides: TGTGCCAGCAGTATGCAGTGGGGGTCCAACGAGCAGTACTTC. It translates to CASSMQWGSNEQYF.